Each of the 11 T cell receptor beta chains below was sequenced from the same sample in a study of cytomegalovirus exposure and HLA in healthy donors. The PCR had 60 Vbeta and 13 Jbeta primers. Using immunoSEQ multiplex PCR, the repertoire was profiled, and TCRdb retains in-frame clones only, with some absent. The sample contains about 98,000 clones, around 80% of which appear only once. Specimen: PBMCs. These receptors came from a human donor in good health.

The V gene is TRBV6-6, the J gene TRBJ1-3; TRBD1 might be the D (6 bases). CDR3 length: 16 residues. The V end was cut by 6 bases, the J end by 4 bases, with 19 bases between. Germline loops: CDR1 MNHNY, CDR2 SVGAGI (reference sequence). CDR3 bases: TGTGCCAGCAGGGGTGGGGGCAGGGCGTCCGGAAACACCATATATTTT. As protein: CASRGGGRASGNTIYF.

V and J are TRBV4-1 and TRBJ2-1; 16 nucleotides agree with TRBD2. CDR1 MGHRA and CDR2 YSYEKL come from the germline V gene. There are 21 residues in the CDR3. V shed 3 bases and J 1 base; nucleotides not matched to a gene: 12. CDR3 DNA: TGCGCCAGCAGCCAGGGGACTAGCGGGAGGGCCCTGGCGTTGTCCTACAATGAGCAGTTCTTC. The encoded protein is CASSQGTSGRALALSYNEQFF.

This clone has only one observation. This chain joins TRBV7-9 and TRBJ2-1; perhaps TRBD1 as D (6 bases). The V end was cut by 5 bases, the J end by 7 bases, with 12 bases between. Germline CDR1 reads SEHNR; CDR2 reads FQNEAQ (reference sequence). This CDR3 has 13 amino acids. CDR3 region: CASSPVTGNEQFF. As DNA, the CDR3 is TGTGCCAGCAGCCCGGTTACAGGGAATGAGCAGTTCTTC.

The V gene is TRBV29-1, the J gene TRBJ1-2; D is possibly TRBD1 (5 bases). The V and J ends lost 6 bases and 7 bases respectively, with 9 bases between them. The V gene's germline CDR1 is SQVTM and CDR2 ANQGSEA. The CDR3 is 10 residues long. The CDR3 loop reads CSVGEGGYTF. The CDR3 DNA reads as TGCAGCGTGGGGGAGGGTGGCTACACCTTC.

This rearrangement joins TRBV7-7 to TRBJ2-5; maybe TRBD1 (5 bases). Germline lookup yields CDR1 SSHAT and CDR2 FNYEAQ (reference sequence). CDR3 length: 12 amino acids. Trimming left V 5 bases short and J 5 bases short, with 9 bases between. CDR3: CASSNYRETQYF. Here the CDR3 DNA reads TGTGCCAGCAGCAATTACAGGGAGACCCAGTACTTC.

The V gene is TRBV7-2, the J gene TRBJ1-2; tentatively, D is TRBD1 (6 bases). The germline V and J ends were trimmed by 5 bases and 4 bases, with 29 bases remaining between them. This CDR3 is 19 amino acids long. Germline lookup yields CDR1 SGHTA and CDR2 FQGNSA. CDR3 nucleotide sequence: TGTGCCAGCAGCCTATACCCTTGGACAGCCCCAACAATCCCCTATGGCTACACCTTC. Translated, it gives CASSLYPWTAPTIPYGYTF.

The J gene is TRBJ1-3, the V gene TRBV7-6, with 8 bases fitting TRBD1. Germline CDR1 SGHVS, CDR2 FNYEAQ. The CDR3 totals 14 residues. After removal of 7 bases from V and 0 bases from J, the junction contained 2 bases not matched to a gene. The CDR3 here is CASTQGASGNTIYF. The CDR3 DNA reads TGTGCCAGCACCCAGGGGGCCTCTGGAAACACCATATATTTT.

CDR3 DNA: TGTGCCAGCAGCGTAGTGACAATTAATCAGCCCCAGCATTTT. It yields the protein CASSVVTINQPQHF. The chain joins TRBV9 to TRBJ1-5; D is unclear. Germline CDR1 SGDLS, CDR2 YYNGEE. The germline V and J ends were trimmed by 0 bases and 4 bases, with 8 bases remaining between them. The CDR3 length is 14 residues.

CDR3 sequence (DNA): TGCGCCAGCAGCCAAGTTTCAAGCGGGAGTAGGCGGTATGAGACCCAGTACTTC. This encodes CASSQVSSGSRRYETQYF. The rearrangement uses TRBV4-1 and TRBJ2-5; TRBD2 matches 8 bases. In germline, CDR1 is MGHRA, CDR2 YSYEKL. The length of the CDR3 is 18 residues. J was trimmed by 5 bases and V by 1 base; bases with no gene match: 15.

This clone has just a few counts. The chain recombines TRBV6-5 with TRBJ1-1; 7 positions agree with TRBD1. The germline V gene has CDR1 MNHEY and CDR2 SVGAGI. This CDR3 region has 13 residues. V gave up 6 bases and J gave up 4 bases; unmatched junction bases: 5. CDR3 sequence reads: CASRSQGITEAFF. DNA for the CDR3: TGTGCCAGCAGGTCACAGGGGATCACTGAAGCTTTCTTT.

This chain connects TRBV5-1 to TRBJ2-7; 9 nucleotides match TRBD2. From germline, CDR1 is SGHRS and CDR2 YFSETQ. The V segment lost 6 bases and the J segment 6 bases; nucleotides outside the gene matches: 16. The CDR3 is made up of 16 amino acids. The CDR3 bases are TGCGCCAGCAACCCGGGAGCGGGGGGCCCCGCCGGCGAGCAGTACTTC. This sequence encodes CASNPGAGGPAGEQYF.